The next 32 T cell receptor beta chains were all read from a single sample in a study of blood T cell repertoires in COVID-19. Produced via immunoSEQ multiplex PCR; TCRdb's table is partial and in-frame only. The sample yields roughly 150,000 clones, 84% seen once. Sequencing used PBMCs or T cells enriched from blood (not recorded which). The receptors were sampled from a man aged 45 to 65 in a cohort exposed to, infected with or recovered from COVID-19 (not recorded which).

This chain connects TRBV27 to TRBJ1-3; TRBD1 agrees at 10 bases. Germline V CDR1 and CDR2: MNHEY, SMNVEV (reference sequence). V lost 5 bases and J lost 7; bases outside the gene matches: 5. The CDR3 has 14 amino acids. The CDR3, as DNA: TGTGCCAGCAGTCGGGGACAGGGGCTGAACACCATATATTTT. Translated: CASSRGQGLNTIYF.

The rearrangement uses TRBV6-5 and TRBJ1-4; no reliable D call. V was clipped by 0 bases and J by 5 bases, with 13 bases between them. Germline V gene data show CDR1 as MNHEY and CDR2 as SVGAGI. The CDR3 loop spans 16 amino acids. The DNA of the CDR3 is TGTGCCAGCAGTTACTCGAGCCCCGGCGGGAATGAAAAACTGTTTTTT. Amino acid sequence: CASSYSSPGGNEKLFF.

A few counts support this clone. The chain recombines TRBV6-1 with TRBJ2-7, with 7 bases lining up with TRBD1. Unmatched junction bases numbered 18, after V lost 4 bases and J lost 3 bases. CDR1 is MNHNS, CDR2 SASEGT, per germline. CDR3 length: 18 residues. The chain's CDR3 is CASSARAPTGSKGYEQYF. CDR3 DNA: TGTGCCAGCAGTGCCCGCGCTCCGACAGGGAGTAAGGGCTACGAGCAGTACTTC.

The DNA for the CDR3 is TGTGCCAGCAGCTTGGTTCAGGGTAAGGCTGAAGCTTTCTTT. As protein: CASSLVQGKAEAFF. This chain links TRBV5-6 with TRBJ1-1; tentative D call: TRBD1 (5 bases). Per germline, CDR1 SGHDT and CDR2 YYEEEE. Trimming shortened V by 0 bases and J by 6 bases, and 12 bases separated the two germline ends. The CDR3 has 14 amino acids.

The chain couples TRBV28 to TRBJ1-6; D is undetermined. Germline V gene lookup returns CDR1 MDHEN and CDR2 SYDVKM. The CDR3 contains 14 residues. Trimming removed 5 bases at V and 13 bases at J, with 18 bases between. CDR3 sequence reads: CASSGTSVPRPLHF. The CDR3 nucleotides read TGTGCCAGCAGTGGAACTAGCGTTCCAAGGCCCCTCCACTTT.

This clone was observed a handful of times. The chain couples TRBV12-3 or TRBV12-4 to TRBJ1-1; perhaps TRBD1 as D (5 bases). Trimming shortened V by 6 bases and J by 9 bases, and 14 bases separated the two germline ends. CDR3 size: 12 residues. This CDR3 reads CASSGQGRQAFF. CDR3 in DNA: TGTGCCAGCAGCGGGCAGGGTCGCCAAGCTTTCTTT.

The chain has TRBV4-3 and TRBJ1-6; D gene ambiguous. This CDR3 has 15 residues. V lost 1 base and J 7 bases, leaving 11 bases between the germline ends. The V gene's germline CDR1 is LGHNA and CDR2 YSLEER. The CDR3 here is CASSQVGGWNSPLHF. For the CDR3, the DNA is TGCGCCAGCAGCCAAGTCGGAGGGTGGAATTCACCCCTCCACTTT.

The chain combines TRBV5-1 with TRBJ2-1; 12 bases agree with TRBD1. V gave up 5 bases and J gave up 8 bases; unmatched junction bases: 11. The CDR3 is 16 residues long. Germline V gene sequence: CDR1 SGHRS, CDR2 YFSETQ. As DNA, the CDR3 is TGCGCCAGCAGGATCCCTACCGGGACAGGGGGCGATGAGCAGTTCTTC. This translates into CASRIPTGTGGDEQFF.

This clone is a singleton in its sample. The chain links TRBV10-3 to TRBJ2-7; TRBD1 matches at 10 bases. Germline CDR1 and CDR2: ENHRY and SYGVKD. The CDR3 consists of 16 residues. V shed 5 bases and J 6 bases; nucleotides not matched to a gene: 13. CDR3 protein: CAISMTGGLVKGEQYF. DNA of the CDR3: TGTGCCATCAGTATGACAGGGGGCCTGGTGAAGGGCGAGCAGTACTTC.

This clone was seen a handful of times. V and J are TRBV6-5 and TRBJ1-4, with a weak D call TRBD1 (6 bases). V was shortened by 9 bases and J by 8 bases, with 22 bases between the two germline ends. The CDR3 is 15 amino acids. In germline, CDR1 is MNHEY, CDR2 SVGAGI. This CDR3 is CASHDRPNVGEKLFF. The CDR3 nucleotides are TGTGCCAGTCACGACAGGCCCAACGTAGGGGAAAAACTGTTTTTT.

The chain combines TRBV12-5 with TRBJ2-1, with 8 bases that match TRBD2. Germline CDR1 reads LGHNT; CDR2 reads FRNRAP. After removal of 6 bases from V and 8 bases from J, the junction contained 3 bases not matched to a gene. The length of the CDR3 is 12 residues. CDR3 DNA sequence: TGTGCTAGTGGCCGGGGGGGCGATGAGCAGTTCTTC. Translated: CASGRGGDEQFF.

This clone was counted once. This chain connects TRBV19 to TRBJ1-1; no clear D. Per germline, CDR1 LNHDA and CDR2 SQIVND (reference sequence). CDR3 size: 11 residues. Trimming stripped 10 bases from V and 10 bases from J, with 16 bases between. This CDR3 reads CAILSGVRAFF. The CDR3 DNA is TGTGCCATCCTCAGCGGGGTCCGAGCTTTCTTT.

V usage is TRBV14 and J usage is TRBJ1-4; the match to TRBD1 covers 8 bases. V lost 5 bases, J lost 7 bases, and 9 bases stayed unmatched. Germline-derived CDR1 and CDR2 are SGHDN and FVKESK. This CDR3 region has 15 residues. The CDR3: CASSDPGQVGEKLFF. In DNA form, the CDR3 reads TGTGCCAGCAGCGATCCGGGACAGGTTGGTGAAAAACTGTTTTTT. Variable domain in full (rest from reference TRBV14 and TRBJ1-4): EAGVTQFPSHSVIEKGQTVTLRCDPISGHDNLYWYRRVMGKEIKFLLHFVKESKQDESGMPNNRFLAERTGGTYSTLKVQPAELEDSGVYFCASSDPGQVGEKLFFGSGTQLSVL.

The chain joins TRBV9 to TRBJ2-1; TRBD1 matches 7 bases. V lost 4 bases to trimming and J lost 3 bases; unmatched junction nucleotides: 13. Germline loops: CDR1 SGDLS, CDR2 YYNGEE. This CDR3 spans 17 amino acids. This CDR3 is CASSSSPSTGIYNEQFF. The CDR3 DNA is TGTGCCAGCAGCTCTAGCCCCTCGACAGGGATCTACAATGAGCAGTTCTTC. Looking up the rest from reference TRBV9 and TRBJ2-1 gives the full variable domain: DSGVTQTPKHLITATGQRVTLRCSPRSGDLSVYWYQQSLDQGLQFLIQYYNGEERAKGNILERFSAQQFPDLHSELNLSSLELGDSALYFCASSSSPSTGIYNEQFFGPGTRLTVL.

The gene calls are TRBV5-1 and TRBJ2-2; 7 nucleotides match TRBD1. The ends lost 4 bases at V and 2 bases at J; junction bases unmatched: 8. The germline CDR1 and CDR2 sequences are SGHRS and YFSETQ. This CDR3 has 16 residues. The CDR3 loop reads CASSLGTVTNTGELFF. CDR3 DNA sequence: TGCGCCAGCAGCCTCGGGACAGTCACTAACACCGGGGAGCTGTTTTTT.

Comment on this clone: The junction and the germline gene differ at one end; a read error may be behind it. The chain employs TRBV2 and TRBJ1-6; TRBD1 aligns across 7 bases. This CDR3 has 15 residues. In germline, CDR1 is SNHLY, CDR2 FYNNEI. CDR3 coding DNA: TGTGCCAGCACCGCGGGCAGGGGGTATAGTTCACCCCTCCACTTT. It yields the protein CASTAGRGYSSPLHF.

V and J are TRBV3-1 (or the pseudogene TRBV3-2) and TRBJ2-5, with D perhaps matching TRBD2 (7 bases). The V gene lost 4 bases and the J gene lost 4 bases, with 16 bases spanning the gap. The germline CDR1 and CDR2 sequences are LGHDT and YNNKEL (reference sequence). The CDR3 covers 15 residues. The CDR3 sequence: CASSPLRGGGETQYF. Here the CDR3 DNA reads TGTGCCAGCAGCCCCTTGAGGGGGGGCGGAGAGACCCAGTACTTC.

The CDR3 sequence: CASSPSGGGNQPQHF. CDR3 DNA sequence: TGTGCCAGCTCACCTTCAGGGGGAGGCAATCAGCCCCAGCATTTT. This chain links TRBV18 with TRBJ1-5, with 7 bases identical to TRBD1. Germline CDR1 reads KGHSH; CDR2 reads LQKENI. V shed 3 bases and J 2 bases; nucleotides not matched to a gene: 4. The CDR3 length is 15 residues.

The CDR3 DNA sequence: TGTGCCACCAGGGGGATCTGGACTGAAGCTTTCTTT. Translated, it gives CATRGIWTEAFF. J is TRBJ1-1 and V is TRBV19, with TRBD1 identical over 7 bases. This CDR3 spans 12 amino acids. The V segment lost 10 bases and the J segment 5 bases; nucleotides outside the gene matches: 7. CDR1 and CDR2 from the germline V gene are LNHDA and SQIVND (reference sequence).

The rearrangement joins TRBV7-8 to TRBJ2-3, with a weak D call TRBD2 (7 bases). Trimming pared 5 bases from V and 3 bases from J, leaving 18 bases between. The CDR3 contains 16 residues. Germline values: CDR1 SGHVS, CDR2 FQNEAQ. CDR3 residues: CASSSRTRGLTDTQYF. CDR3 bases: TGTGCCAGCAGCAGCCGGACTAGGGGGTTGACAGATACGCAGTATTTT.

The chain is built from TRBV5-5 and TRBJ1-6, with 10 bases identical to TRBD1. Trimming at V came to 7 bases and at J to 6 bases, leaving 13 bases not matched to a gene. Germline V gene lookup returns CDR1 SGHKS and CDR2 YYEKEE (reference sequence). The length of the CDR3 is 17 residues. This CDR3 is CASFDRGRGGTNSPLHF. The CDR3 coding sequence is TGTGCCAGCTTTGACAGGGGGCGCGGGGGTACTAATTCACCCCTCCACTTT.

The CDR3 spells CATSVGSLGEQFF. Written as DNA, the CDR3 is TGTGCCACCAGTGTAGGGAGCTTGGGAGAGCAGTTCTTC. The J gene is TRBJ2-1, the V gene TRBV24-1, with a possible D match to TRBD2 (5 bases). This CDR3 region has 13 residues. Deletions cut 5 bases from V and 10 bases from J, with 14 bases between. The germline CDR1 and CDR2 sequences are KGHDR and SFDVKD.

CDR3 protein: CASSQAVTSGYNNEQFF. The CDR3 DNA sequence: TGCGCCAGCAGCCAAGCGGTCACTAGCGGATATAACAATGAGCAGTTCTTC. The chain combines TRBV4-1 with TRBJ2-1, with TRBD2 identical over 8 bases. V dropped 1 base and J dropped 5; count of bases not matched to a gene: 10. The CDR3 length is 17 residues. The germline gives CDR1 MGHRA, CDR2 YSYEKL.

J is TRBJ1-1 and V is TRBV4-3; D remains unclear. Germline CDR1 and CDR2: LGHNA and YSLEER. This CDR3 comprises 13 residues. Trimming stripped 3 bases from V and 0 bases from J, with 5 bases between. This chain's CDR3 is CASSHLVNTEAFF. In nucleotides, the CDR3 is TGCGCCAGCAGCCATTTAGTGAACACTGAAGCTTTCTTT.

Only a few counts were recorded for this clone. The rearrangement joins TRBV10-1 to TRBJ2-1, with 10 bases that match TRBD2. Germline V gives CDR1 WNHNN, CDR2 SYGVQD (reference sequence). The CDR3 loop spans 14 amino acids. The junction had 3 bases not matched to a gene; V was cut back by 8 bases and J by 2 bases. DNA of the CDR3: TGCGCCAGCTCTAGCGGGAGCGCCTACAATGAGCAGTTCTTC. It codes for CASSSGSAYNEQFF.

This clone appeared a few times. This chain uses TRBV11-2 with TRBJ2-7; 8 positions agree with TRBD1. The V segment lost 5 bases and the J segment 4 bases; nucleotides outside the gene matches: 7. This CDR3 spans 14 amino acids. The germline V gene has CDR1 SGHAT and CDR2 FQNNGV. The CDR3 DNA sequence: TGTGCCAGCAGCCCGGGGGACAGGCCATACGAGCAGTACTTC. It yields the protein CASSPGDRPYEQYF.

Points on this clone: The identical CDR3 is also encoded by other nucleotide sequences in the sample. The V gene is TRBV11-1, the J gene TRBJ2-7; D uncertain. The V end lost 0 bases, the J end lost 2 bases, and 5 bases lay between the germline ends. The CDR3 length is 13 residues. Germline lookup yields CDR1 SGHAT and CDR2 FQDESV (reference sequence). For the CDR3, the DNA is TGTGCCAGCAGCTTAGCTCCGGCCTACGAGCAGTACTTC. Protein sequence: CASSLAPAYEQYF.

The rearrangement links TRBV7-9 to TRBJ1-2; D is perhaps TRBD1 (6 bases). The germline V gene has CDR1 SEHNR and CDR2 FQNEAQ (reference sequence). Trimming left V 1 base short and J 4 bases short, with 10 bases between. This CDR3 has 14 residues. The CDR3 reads CASSLGQATYGYTF. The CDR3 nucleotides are TGTGCCAGCAGCTTAGGACAGGCAACCTATGGCTACACCTTC.

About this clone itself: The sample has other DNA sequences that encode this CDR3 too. CDR3 loop: CAISESTANYGYTF. The CDR3 DNA is TGTGCCATCAGTGAGTCAACAGCTAACTATGGCTACACCTTC. The rearrangement links TRBV10-3 to TRBJ1-2; D unclear. V lost 0 bases to trimming and J lost 0 bases, with 5 bases between them. Germline V gene sequence: CDR1 ENHRY, CDR2 SYGVKD. The CDR3 contains 14 residues.

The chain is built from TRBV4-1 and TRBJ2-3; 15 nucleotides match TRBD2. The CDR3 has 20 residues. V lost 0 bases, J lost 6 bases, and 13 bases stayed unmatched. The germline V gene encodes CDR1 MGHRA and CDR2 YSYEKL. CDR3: CASSQDVGQGTSGRMDTQYF. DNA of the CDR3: TGCGCCAGCAGCCAAGATGTAGGACAGGGGACTAGCGGGAGGATGGATACGCAGTATTTT.

The DNA of the CDR3 is TGTGCCAGCAGCACTAGAGTCCAGGGTAAGGGCCACGAGCAGTACTTC. It specifies CASSTRVQGKGHEQYF. The chain uses TRBV21-1 and TRBJ2-7; no DNA check was done on the table's D call, TRBD1. TRBV21-1 is marked as a pseudogene. The CDR3 sequence is 16 residues long.

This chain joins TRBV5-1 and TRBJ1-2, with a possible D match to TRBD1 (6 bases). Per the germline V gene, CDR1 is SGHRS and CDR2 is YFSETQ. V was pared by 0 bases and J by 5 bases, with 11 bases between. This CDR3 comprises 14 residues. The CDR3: CASSLGAGDYGYTF. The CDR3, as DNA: TGCGCCAGCAGCTTGGGGGCAGGGGATTATGGCTACACCTTC.